This TCR beta chain appears in the sequencing data of a study of vaccination and CD4 T cells after COVID-19. Study context: The convalescent group had six males, four females, seven Caucasians, two Asians, one multiracial. Blood was drawn a median about 75 days post second dose, range 14 to 241. Study-wide results and limits: Spike mono-reactivity was found in 304 of 307 vaccine-specific clones from convalescent patients.

With the Oncomine TCR Beta short-read assay, DNA from cultured CD4+ T cells was sequenced. TCRdb reprocessed the PCR reads with MiXCR, giving one entry per CDR3 protein. The sample includes under 15,000 distinct CDR3 sequences, around half of them seen just once. Treatment denoted: approximately nine-day PBMC culture with coronavirus spike peptide pools or control peptides (ViraFEST assay). It was on days 3 and 7 that half the medium was replaced with fresh IL-2 medium. Germline values: CDR1 LNHDA, CDR2 SQIVND (reference sequence). The CDR3 runs 15 residues. Trimming took 1 base from V and 2 from J; bases not matched to a gene: 4. The table lists this clonotype with a few counts. Its target is not known.

The chain has TRBV19 and TRBJ1-2; 7 nucleotides line up with TRBD1. The receptor's source is a human donor who had recovered from COVID-19. Sequences were obtained from CD4+ T cells from blood, cultured in vitro. Written as DNA, the CDR3 is TGTGCCAGTAGTATAGGCCAGGGGGGGAACTATGGCTACACCTTC. Protein: CASSIGQGGNYGYTF. Based on the CDR3 plus reference TRBV19 and TRBJ1-2, the full variable domain is DGGITQSPKYLFRKEGQNVTLSCEQNLNHDAMYWYRQDPGQGLRLIYYSQIVNDFQKGDIAEGYSVSREKKESFPLTVTSAQKNPTAFYLCASSIGQGGNYGYTFGSGTRLTVV.